The 21 T cell receptor beta chains presented below share a single source sample, sequenced in a study of blood T cell repertoires in COVID-19. Repertoires were generated with immunoSEQ multiplex PCR, while TCRdb's copy carries only in-frame clones and drops some. This sample has 200,000 to 250,000 clones; about four fifths occur once, and the top ten carry around 7.5%. The sample taken for sequencing was peripheral blood. Receptors were obtained from a woman at least 80 years old with COVID-19, enrolled during active disease.

The count of this clone is one. The V call is TRBV7-9, the J call TRBJ1-6; D uncertain. Germline CDR1 is SEHNR and CDR2 is FQNEAQ (reference sequence). CDR3 length equals 13 residues. Trimming pared 5 bases from V and 7 bases from J, leaving 9 bases between. The CDR3 nucleotides read TGTGCCAGCAGCCTCGCTAGCAATTCACCCCTCCACTTT. It yields the protein CASSLASNSPLHF.

The chain couples TRBV6-4 to TRBJ1-1, with D perhaps matching TRBD1 (6 bases). CDR1 is MRHNA, CDR2 SNTAGT, per germline. The V end lost 8 bases, the J end lost 6 bases, and 25 bases lay between the germline ends. This CDR3 contains 16 residues. The CDR3 loop is CASPGTGLLCKPEAFF. In DNA, the CDR3 is TGTGCCAGCCCTGGAACAGGGCTGCTTTGTAAGCCTGAAGCTTTCTTT.

The V call is TRBV10-3, the J call TRBJ1-2; tentative D call: TRBD1 (6 bases). Trimming cost V 2 bases and J 2 bases, with 12 bases left between them. The CDR3 length is 15 residues. CDR1 and CDR2 from the germline V gene are ENHRY and SYGVKD. CDR3 DNA sequence: TGTGCCATCAGTGAGGTGACAGGCCAAAACTATGGCTACACCTTC. Protein sequence: CAISEVTGQNYGYTF.

The chain joins TRBV12-5 to TRBJ1-5, with a weak D call TRBD1 (6 bases). The CDR3 is made up of 13 amino acids. The V end was cut by 9 bases, the J end by 9 bases, with 18 bases between. CDR1 is LGHNT and CDR2 is FRNRAP in the germline V gene. CDR3 bases: TGTGCTAGCGCTAGCGGGGGGCAACGGCCCCAGCATTTT. It codes for CASASGGQRPQHF.

The V and J genes are TRBV6-2 or TRBV6-3 and TRBJ2-1; the D gene is possibly TRBD2 (5 bases). Germline values: CDR1 MNHEY, CDR2 SVGEGT. This CDR3 comprises 12 residues. With 0 bases removed from V and 12 bases from J, the gap between germline ends came to 9 bases. In nucleotides, the CDR3 is TGTGCCAGCAGTTACTCGAGGCGGGTGCAGTTCTTC. Amino acids: CASSYSRRVQFF.

This chain's CDR3 is CASSLGQMDYEQYF. DNA for the CDR3: TGCGCCAGCAGCTTGGGACAGATGGATTACGAGCAGTACTTC. The J gene is TRBJ2-7, the V gene TRBV5-1; TRBD1 is a possible D gene (5 bases). Trimming took 0 bases from V and 4 from J, leaving 11 bases between them. The length of the CDR3 is 14 residues. CDR1 and CDR2 (germline): SGHRS, YFSETQ.

The chain has TRBV7-9 and TRBJ1-1, with D unresolved. CDR1 and CDR2 from the germline V gene are SEHNR and FQNEAQ (reference sequence). Deletions cut 3 bases from V and 4 bases from J, with 12 bases between. The CDR3 has 14 residues. CDR3 DNA sequence: TGTGCCAGCAGCTTTTCCGGGAGTAGCACTGAAGCTTTCTTT. Residues: CASSFSGSSTEAFF.

V and J are TRBV24-1 and TRBJ2-2; possible D gene TRBD2, 6 bases. Per the germline V gene, CDR1 is KGHDR and CDR2 is SFDVKD. Between the trimmed V and J ends, which lost 5 bases and 0 bases, there was a span of 6 bases. The CDR3 sequence is 14 residues long. The CDR3 DNA follows: TGTGCCACCAGTGGGGGGGCGAACACCGGGGAGCTGTTTTTT. Amino acids: CATSGGANTGELFF.

The chain recombines TRBV5-1 with TRBJ1-5; maybe TRBD1 (5 bases). Germline V gene data show CDR1 as SGHRS and CDR2 as YFSETQ. V was trimmed by 0 bases and J by 11 bases, leaving 12 bases between them. CDR3 length: 13 residues. The CDR3 DNA is TGCGCCAGCAGCTTGGGGTCAGGGAAGGCCCAGCATTTT. Its translation is CASSLGSGKAQHF.

In its sample, this clone was seen a few times. The rearrangement uses TRBV28 and TRBJ1-6; D call uncertain. Germline CDR1 is MDHEN and CDR2 is SYDVKM. V lost 8 bases to trimming and J lost 13 bases, with 18 bases between them. This CDR3 is 13 amino acids long. CDR3 protein: CASHPARWEPLHF. The CDR3 DNA sequence: TGTGCCAGCCACCCTGCTAGATGGGAGCCCCTCCACTTT.

The genes are TRBV6-2 or TRBV6-3 and TRBJ2-7; 10 bases map to TRBD2. Germline V lookup: CDR1 MNHEY, CDR2 SVGEGT. The CDR3 runs 14 residues. J gave up 2 bases and V 4 bases, and 2 bases lay outside the gene matches. The CDR3 protein is CASSWLAGAYEQYF. The CDR3 DNA reads TGTGCCAGCAGTTGGCTAGCGGGAGCCTACGAGCAGTACTTC.

As to this clone: Other DNA sequences of this sample code for an identical CDR3. V gene TRBV18 combines with J gene TRBJ2-2; possibly TRBD1 for D (6 bases). V lost 0 bases and J 0 bases, leaving 8 bases between the germline ends. The CDR3 has 16 amino acids. Germline V lookup: CDR1 KGHSH, CDR2 LQKENI. The CDR3, as DNA: TGTGCCAGCTCACCACCGAGGGGGTCGAACACCGGGGAGCTGTTTTTT. As protein: CASSPPRGSNTGELFF.

V is TRBV30 and J is TRBJ2-3, with 15 bases identical to TRBD2. The J segment lost 6 bases and the V segment lost 1 base, leaving 11 bases of the junction unmatched. CDR3 length: 18 amino acids. In germline, CDR1 is GTSNPN, CDR2 SVGIG (reference sequence). The CDR3 region is CAWSGGGLAGGPKDTQYF. CDR3 DNA: TGTGCCTGGAGTGGGGGAGGACTAGCGGGAGGGCCTAAGGATACGCAGTATTTT.

The chain combines TRBV9 with TRBJ2-1; 10 bases align to TRBD2. Unmatched junction bases numbered 16, after V lost 0 bases and J lost 4 bases. The CDR3 extends over 20 amino acids. From germline, CDR1 is SGDLS and CDR2 YYNGEE. CDR3 coding DNA: TGTGCCAGCAGCGTAGGTGCCGTGATGCCAGCGGGGGGGCGGTACAATGAGCAGTTCTTC. Translating it yields CASSVGAVMPAGGRYNEQFF.

This chain uses TRBV5-1 with TRBJ2-5; the D is unclear. V lost 4 bases and J lost 9, with 31 bases in between. This CDR3 spans 18 amino acids. Germline lookup yields CDR1 SGHRS and CDR2 YFSETQ. The CDR3 DNA reads as TGCGCCAGCAGCCGCAGAAACCTAGGTGTTGGAGAGACCCAAGCCCAGTACTTC. Its translation: CASSRRNLGVGETQAQYF.

The chain employs TRBV5-1 and TRBJ1-4; the match to TRBD1 covers 9 bases. V was clipped by 4 bases and J by 4 bases; unmatched bases: 2. Germline CDR1 SGHRS, CDR2 YFSETQ. The CDR3 extends over 14 amino acids. CDR3 bases: TGCGCCAGCAGCATGGGACAGGGTAATGAAAAACTGTTTTTT. Translated, it gives CASSMGQGNEKLFF.

The CDR3: CASSIPILSRLAGSRTGELFF. For the CDR3, the DNA is TGTGCCAGTAGTATACCGATACTGTCGAGACTAGCGGGAAGCCGCACCGGGGAGCTGTTTTTT. V usage is TRBV19 and J usage is TRBJ2-2; 11 bases are shared with TRBD2. The CDR3 loop spans 21 amino acids. V trimming: 2 bases; J trimming: 4 bases; junction bases outside the gene matches: 18. In germline, CDR1 is LNHDA, CDR2 SQIVND (reference sequence).

The chain joins TRBV2 to TRBJ1-5; 7 positions agree with TRBD1. The CDR3 totals 14 residues. V gave up 8 bases and J gave up 6 bases; unmatched junction bases: 10. CDR1 is SNHLY and CDR2 is FYNNEI in the germline V gene. CDR3 loop: CASQEGAVSQPQHF. The CDR3 DNA is TGTGCCAGCCAGGAGGGGGCGGTTAGTCAGCCCCAGCATTTT.

The rearrangement joins TRBV18 to TRBJ1-2; TRBD1 matches 7 bases. CDR1 and CDR2 (germline): KGHSH, LQKENI. V gave up 6 bases and J gave up 2 bases; unmatched junction bases: 6. CDR3 length: 14 residues. CDR3 nucleotides: TGTGCCAGCTCGCACGGACAGGCAAACTATGGCTACACCTTC. Encoded protein: CASSHGQANYGYTF.

V usage is TRBV4-2 and J usage is TRBJ2-1; no clear D. This CDR3 is 15 amino acids long. Trimming pared 0 bases from V and 9 bases from J, leaving 15 bases between. Per the germline V gene, CDR1 is LGHNA and CDR2 is YNFKEQ. CDR3 nucleotide sequence: TGTGCCAGCAGCCAAGAGCCCAGTATTGTGGCTGAGCAGTTCTTC. This codes for CASSQEPSIVAEQFF.

The rearrangement joins TRBV7-3 to TRBJ2-5, with 16 nucleotides matching TRBD2. This CDR3 spans 18 amino acids. The V and J ends lost 5 bases and 0 bases, in that order; junction bases with no gene match: 6. Germline V gives CDR1 SGHTA, CDR2 FQGTGA. CDR3: CASSAGTSGRAHQETQYF. DNA for the CDR3: TGTGCCAGCAGCGCTGGGACTAGCGGGAGGGCCCACCAAGAGACCCAGTACTTC.